These 12 T cell receptor beta chains originate from one sample sequenced in a study of blood T cells in healthy people across ages. With a J-beta primer mix and a sample-barcoded 5' primer, a second PCR ran about 6 to 11 cycles. TCRdb processed the 5' RACE reads anew with MiXCR; each CDR3 protein has one entry. Here the sample spans 1.5 million to 2 million distinct CDR3 sequences, less than 50% being singletons. Sequencing was performed on blood. These TCRs come from a middle-aged woman in good health.

This clonotype showed up just a few times. The chain is built from TRBV6-5 and TRBJ1-2; D gene uncertain. This CDR3 comprises 14 residues. The V end lost 2 bases, the J end lost 8 bases, and 15 bases lay between the germline ends. From germline, CDR1 is MNHEY and CDR2 SVGAGI. Here the CDR3 DNA reads TGTGCCAGCAGTTACGCCCGGTCGGTTGGGGGCTACACCTTC. Translated, it gives CASSYARSVGGYTF.

The rearrangement uses TRBV2 and TRBJ1-2; D gene uncertain. Germline CDR1 is SNHLY and CDR2 is FYNNEI. V shed 8 bases and J shed 2 bases, with 12 bases lying between them. The CDR3 contains 13 residues. Here the CDR3 reads CASVPLTNYGYTF. CDR3 nucleotides: TGTGCCAGCGTTCCGTTGACCAACTATGGCTACACCTTC.

V and J are TRBV6-5 and TRBJ2-7; a possible D gene is TRBD2 (6 bases). Germline V CDR1 and CDR2: MNHEY, SVGAGI. The CDR3 loop spans 15 amino acids. V lost 5 bases and J lost 4, with 18 bases in between. Written as DNA, the CDR3 is TGTGCCAGCAGTGCGAGTTTAGGAGGGAATTACGAGCAGTACTTC. Its protein product is CASSASLGGNYEQYF.

The chain's CDR3 is CASRRVQGKANYGYTF. The DNA of the CDR3 is TGTGCCAGCAGGAGGGTACAGGGGAAGGCTAACTATGGCTACACCTTC. The rearrangement joins TRBV7-2 to TRBJ1-2; 7 bases are shared with TRBD1. CDR1 and CDR2 (germline): SGHTA, FQGNSA. The CDR3 extends over 16 amino acids. V lost 6 bases to trimming and J lost 0 bases; unmatched junction nucleotides: 10.

This clonotype was seen a handful of times. The gene calls are TRBV24-1 and TRBJ2-3; no firm D call. The germline V and J ends were trimmed by 4 bases and 4 bases, with 5 bases remaining between them. Germline V lookup: CDR1 KGHDR, CDR2 SFDVKD. The CDR3 loop spans 12 amino acids. CDR3 sequence: CATSEVPDTQYF. In nucleotides, the CDR3 is TGTGCCACCAGTGAAGTCCCAGATACGCAGTATTTT.

The V call is TRBV24-1, the J call TRBJ2-1; 7 nucleotides match TRBD1. J gave up 7 bases and V 2 bases, and 7 bases lay outside the gene matches. CDR1 is KGHDR and CDR2 is SFDVKD in the germline V gene. This CDR3 is 15 amino acids long. Written as DNA, the CDR3 is TGTGCCACCAGTGATTCAGGGGGTCCGAAGAATGAGCAGTTCTTC. It encodes CATSDSGGPKNEQFF.

The rearrangement uses TRBV27 and TRBJ2-7; 7 bases match TRBD1. The V gene end was trimmed by 5 bases and the J gene end by 3 bases; junction bases not matched to a gene: 7. The germline V gene encodes CDR1 MNHEY and CDR2 SMNVEV (reference sequence). The CDR3 length is 14 residues. The CDR3 nucleotides are TGTGCCAGCAGTCCCACAGGGGCCGTCTACGAGCAGTACTTC. This sequence encodes CASSPTGAVYEQYF.

This clonotype was picked up one time. A junction boundary mismatches the germline segment, possibly from a read error. The chain recombines TRBV7-2 with TRBJ2-4; 7 bases match TRBD2. The CDR3 covers 16 residues. The germline CDR1 and CDR2 sequences are SGHTA and FQGNSA. The CDR3 loop reads CAGSLLGGRLSGEQYF. The CDR3 bases are TGTGCCGGCAGCTTACTGGGAGGGCGGTTGTCGGGAGAGCAGTACTTC.

Points on this clonotype: Its ends do not fully match the called genes, so a read error is possible. This rearrangement joins TRBV6-6 to TRBJ1-1, with a possible D match to TRBD1 (6 bases). This CDR3 is 13 amino acids long. Germline CDR1 reads MNHNY; CDR2 reads SVGAGI (reference sequence). The CDR3 DNA reads as TGTGCCAGCAGTCACTCCGGGACACGGGGGGCTTTCTTT. Translation: CASSHSGTRGAFF.

The chain is built from TRBV20-1 and TRBJ2-5; TRBD2 agrees at 11 bases. Unmatched junction bases numbered 8, after V lost 6 bases and J lost 5 bases. The germline V gene encodes CDR1 DFQATT and CDR2 SNEGSKA (reference sequence). The CDR3 has 14 residues. CDR3 sequence reads: CSASGLAGGETQYF. As DNA, the CDR3 is TGCAGTGCCTCCGGACTAGCGGGTGGGGAGACCCAGTACTTC.

The rearrangement uses TRBV7-9 and TRBJ1-4; D is possibly TRBD1 (5 bases). The CDR3 is 15 residues long. Looked up from germline, CDR1 is SEHNR and CDR2 is FQNEAQ (reference sequence). The V end was cut by 5 bases, the J end by 4 bases, with 14 bases between. The CDR3 loop reads CASSLGLTYNEKLFF. The CDR3 nucleotides are TGTGCCAGCAGCCTGGGACTGACATATAATGAAAAACTGTTTTTT.

This clonotype was detected only a few times. The V and J genes are TRBV11-2 and TRBJ2-1; D is unclear. V was clipped by 2 bases and J by 2 bases, with 22 bases between them. The CDR3 is made up of 19 amino acids. Germline V gives CDR1 SGHAT, CDR2 FQNNGV. CDR3 region: CASSLSPPWPEPPYNEQFF. The DNA of the CDR3 is TGTGCCAGCAGCTTATCTCCCCCTTGGCCAGAACCACCCTACAATGAGCAGTTCTTC.